The T cell receptor beta chain described here comes from a study of early T cells in non-severe SARS-CoV-2 infection. Germline V gene lookup returns CDR1 SGHTA and CDR2 FQGTGA. With 3 bases removed from V and 2 bases from J, the gap between germline ends came to 17 bases. The CDR3 totals 17 residues. Each CDR3 protein gets one entry after TCRdb re-called the 5' RACE reads with MiXCR. The table lists 50,000 or so distinct CDR3 sequences, approximately 5.6% of them singletons. This clonotype was observed many times. The chain links TRBV7-3 to TRBJ1-3; D may be TRBD1 (6 bases). Sequenced input: whole blood. This TCR was recovered from an adult who was a healthcare worker with PCR-confirmed SARS-CoV-2 infection or an uninfected control (not recorded which). CDR3 region: CASSFPPGYRAGNTIYF. CDR3 bases: TGTGCCAGCAGCTTCCCACCAGGGTACAGGGCTGGAAACACCATATATTTT. The full variable domain, in which reference TRBV7-3 and TRBJ1-3 provide the parts outside the CDR3, is GAGVSQTPSNKVTEKGKYVELRCDPISGHTALYWYRQSLGQGPEFLIYFQGTGAADDSGLPNDRFFAVRPEGSVSTLKIQRTERGDSAVYLCASSFPPGYRAGNTIYFGEGSWLTVV.